Listed below are T cell receptor beta chains from one sample, sequenced in a study of shared clonotypes between healthy human individuals. Sequencing used immunoSEQ multiplex PCR; TCRdb keeps in-frame clones, though not all of them. The table includes about 1.5 million clones, 95% to 99% detected once. The source material was naive CD4+ T cells sorted from blood. Source of these receptors: a man under 40 in good health. Each CDR3 is given with its conserved first and last residue. The D gene is left open where the match is weak.

cdr3_nt,cdr3_aa,j_call,v_call,d_call
TGTGCCAGCTCCCGGACAGGGGTAATTACTGAAGCTTTCTTT,CASSRTGVITEAFF,TRBJ1-1,TRBV18,TRBD1
TGTGCCAGCAGAGGGGGCTCGGCCTGGAACACTGAAGCTTTCTTT,CASRGGSAWNTEAFF,TRBJ1-1,TRBV28,TRBD1
TGTGCCAGTAGTAAGGGGACGGGCACCGGGGAGCTGTTTTTT,CASSKGTGTGELFF,TRBJ2-2,TRBV19,NA
TGTGCCAGCAGTCCCGACAGGGACCTCTACGAGCAGTACTTC,CASSPDRDLYEQYF,TRBJ2-7,TRBV27,TRBD1
TGTGCCAGTAGTAGTTTAAGGGGAGATAGGAACACTGAAGCTTTCTTT,CASSSLRGDRNTEAFF,TRBJ1-1,TRBV19,NA
TGTGCCAGCGGGGGGACGGGCACAGATACGCAGTATTTT,CASGGTGTDTQYF,TRBJ2-3,TRBV11-3,NA
TGCGCCAGCAGCCAAGGGCCAGGACATTCCTACGAGCAGTACTTC,CASSQGPGHSYEQYF,TRBJ2-7,TRBV4-3,NA
TGTGCCAGCAGCTTGGTCACCGGGACTAGTTCTCACGAGCAGTACTTC,CASSLVTGTSSHEQYF,TRBJ2-7,TRBV7-2,TRBD2
TGTGCCAGCAGTTACTCCCCGGGTCCCAGCACAGATACGCAGTATTTT,CASSYSPGPSTDTQYF,TRBJ2-3,TRBV6-6,NA
TGTGCCAGCAGCCAAAGGACAGGAAGAAACACTGAAGCTTTCTTT,CASSQRTGRNTEAFF,TRBJ1-1,TRBV14,TRBD1
TGTGCCAGCAGAGACGGGGTAGCCAGGCCCGGGGGCTACACCTTC,CASRDGVARPGGYTF,TRBJ1-2,TRBV6-5,NA
TGTGCCAGCAGCGTTACAGGGAGAACTGAAGCTTTCTTT,CASSVTGRTEAFF,TRBJ1-1,TRBV9,NA
TGTGCCACCAGCAGCAATAACAGGGTCCTCACCTACGAGCAGTACTTC,CATSSNNRVLTYEQYF,TRBJ2-7,TRBV15,NA
TGCAGCGTTGTGGTGGGAACCCACGAGCAGTACTTC,CSVVVGTHEQYF,TRBJ2-7,TRBV29-1,NA
TGCGCCAGCATGCTGGACAGCTCCTACAATGAGCAGTTCTTC,CASMLDSSYNEQFF,TRBJ2-1,TRBV5-1,NA
TGTGCCAGCAGTTCTTTATTTAGCGGGAGGGACACAGATACGCAGTATTTT,CASSSLFSGRDTDTQYF,TRBJ2-3,TRBV7-2,TRBD2
TGTGCCAGCAGCCCAGCGGGACAGGACTATGGCTACACCTTC,CASSPAGQDYGYTF,TRBJ1-2,TRBV2,TRBD1
TGCGCCAGCGGACTCGGGACTAGCCCTAGCACAGATACGCAGTATTTT,CASGLGTSPSTDTQYF,TRBJ2-3,TRBV5-1,TRBD2
TGTGCCAGTAGTTTAGGGACAGACTTGGAGACCCAGTACTTC,CASSLGTDLETQYF,TRBJ2-5,TRBV19,TRBD1
TGTGCCAGCTCACCAGCGCGGCTAGCGGGAGGAGAGCAGTACTTC,CASSPARLAGGEQYF,TRBJ2-7,TRBV18,TRBD2
TGCGCCAGCAGCCAGCAGGGAGGGCAAGAGACCCAGTACTTC,CASSQQGGQETQYF,TRBJ2-5,TRBV5-1,TRBD2
TGTGCCAGCCAAGGACCCACTGAAGCTTTCTTT,CASQGPTEAFF,TRBJ1-1,TRBV2,NA
TGTGCCATCAGGGGACAGGGAAAAAACATTCAGTACTTC,CAIRGQGKNIQYF,TRBJ2-4,TRBV10-3,TRBD1
TGCGCCAGCAGCTACCAGAAGGGCACAGATACGCAGTATTTT,CASSYQKGTDTQYF,TRBJ2-3,TRBV5-1,NA
TGTGCCAGCAGGCGTCCCGGGACAAAACGCACAGATACGCAGTATTTT,CASRRPGTKRTDTQYF,TRBJ2-3,TRBV11-2,NA
TGTGCCAGCAGCGTAGCTTGGGCCGCCTCCTACGAGCAGTACTTC,CASSVAWAASYEQYF,TRBJ2-7,TRBV9,NA
TGCAGCGTTTTGGGAGGGGGGCGGAACTATGGCTACACCTTC,CSVLGGGRNYGYTF,TRBJ1-2,TRBV29-1,NA
TGTGCCAGCAGCCTACCGGGACAGGGGAACAAAGGGCACAATGAGCAGTTCTTC,CASSLPGQGNKGHNEQFF,TRBJ2-1,TRBV7-8,TRBD1
TGTGCCAGCAGTTACTCGAGGCGGACACAGGCCTACGAGCAGTACTTC,CASSYSRRTQAYEQYF,TRBJ2-7,TRBV6-5,NA